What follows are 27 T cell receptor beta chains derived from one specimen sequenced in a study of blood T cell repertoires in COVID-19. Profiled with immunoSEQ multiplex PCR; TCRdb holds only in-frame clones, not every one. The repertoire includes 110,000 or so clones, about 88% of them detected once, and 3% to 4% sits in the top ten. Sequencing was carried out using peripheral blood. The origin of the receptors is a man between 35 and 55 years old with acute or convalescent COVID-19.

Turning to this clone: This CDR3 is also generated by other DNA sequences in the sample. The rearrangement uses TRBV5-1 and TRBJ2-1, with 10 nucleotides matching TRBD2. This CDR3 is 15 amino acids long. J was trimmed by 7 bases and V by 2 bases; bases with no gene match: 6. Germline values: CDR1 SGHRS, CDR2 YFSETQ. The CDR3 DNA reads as TGCGCCAGCAGCTTAGATCTAGCGGGGGATAATGAGCAGTTCTTC. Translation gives CASSLDLAGDNEQFF. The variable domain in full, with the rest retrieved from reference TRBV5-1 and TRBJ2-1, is KAGVTQTPRYLIKTRGQQVTLSCSPISGHRSVSWYQQTPGQGLQFLFEYFSETQRNKGNFPGRFSGRQFSNSRSEMNVSTLELGDSALYLCASSLDLAGDNEQFFGPGTRLTVL.

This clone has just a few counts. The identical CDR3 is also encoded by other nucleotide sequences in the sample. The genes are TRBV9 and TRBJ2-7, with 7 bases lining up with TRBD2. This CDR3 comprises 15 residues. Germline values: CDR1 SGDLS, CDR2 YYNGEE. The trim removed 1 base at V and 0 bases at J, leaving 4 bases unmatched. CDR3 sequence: CASSVSGVSSYEQYF. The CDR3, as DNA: TGTGCCAGCAGCGTAAGCGGGGTCAGCTCCTACGAGCAGTACTTC.

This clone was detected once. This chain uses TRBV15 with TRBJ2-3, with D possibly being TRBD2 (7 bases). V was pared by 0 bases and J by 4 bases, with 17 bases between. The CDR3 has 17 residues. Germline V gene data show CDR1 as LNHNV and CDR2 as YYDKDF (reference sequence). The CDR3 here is CATSRDLGGGLADTQYF. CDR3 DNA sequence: TGTGCCACCAGCAGAGATCTGGGGGGGGGCCTCGCAGATACGCAGTATTTT.

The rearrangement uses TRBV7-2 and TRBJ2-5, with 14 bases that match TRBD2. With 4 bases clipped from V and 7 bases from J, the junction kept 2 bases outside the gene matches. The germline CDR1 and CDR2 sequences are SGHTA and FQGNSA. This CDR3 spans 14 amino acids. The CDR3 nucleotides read TGTGCCAGCAGCTCCGGGACTAGCGGGGGGACCCAGTACTTC. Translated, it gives CASSSGTSGGTQYF.

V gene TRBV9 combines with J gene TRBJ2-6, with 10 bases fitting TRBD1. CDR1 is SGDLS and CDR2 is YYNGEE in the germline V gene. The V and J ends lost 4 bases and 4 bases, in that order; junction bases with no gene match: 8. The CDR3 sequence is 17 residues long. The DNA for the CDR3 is TGTGCCAGCAGCCCCCGGGACAGGGGTTCCGGGGCCAACGTCCTGACTTTC. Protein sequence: CASSPRDRGSGANVLTF.

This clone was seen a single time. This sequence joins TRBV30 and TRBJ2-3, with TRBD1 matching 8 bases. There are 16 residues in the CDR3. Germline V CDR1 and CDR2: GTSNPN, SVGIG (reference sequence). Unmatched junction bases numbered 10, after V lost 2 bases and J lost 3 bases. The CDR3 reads CAWSSKDRAVTDTQYF. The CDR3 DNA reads TGTGCCTGGAGTTCCAAGGACAGGGCAGTTACAGATACGCAGTATTTT.

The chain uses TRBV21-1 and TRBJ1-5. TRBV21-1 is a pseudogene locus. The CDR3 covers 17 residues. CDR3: CASSPGSGKRGNQPQHF. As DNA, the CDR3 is TGTGCCAGCAGCCCCGGGTCGGGGAAACGAGGCAATCAGCCCCAGCATTTT.

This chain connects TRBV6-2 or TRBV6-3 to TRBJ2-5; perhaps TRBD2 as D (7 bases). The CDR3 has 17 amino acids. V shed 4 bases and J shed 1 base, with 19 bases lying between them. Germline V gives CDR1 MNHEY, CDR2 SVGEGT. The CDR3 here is CASSLGGAWRVQETQYF. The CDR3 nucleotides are TGTGCCAGCAGTTTGGGGGGGGCCTGGCGGGTCCAAGAGACCCAGTACTTC.

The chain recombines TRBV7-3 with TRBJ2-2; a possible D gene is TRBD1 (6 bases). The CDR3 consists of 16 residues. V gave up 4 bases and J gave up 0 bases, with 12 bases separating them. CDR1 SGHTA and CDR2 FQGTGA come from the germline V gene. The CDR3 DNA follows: TGTGCCAGCAGCTCCCGGACAGTCGCGAACACCGGGGAGCTGTTTTTT. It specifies CASSSRTVANTGELFF.

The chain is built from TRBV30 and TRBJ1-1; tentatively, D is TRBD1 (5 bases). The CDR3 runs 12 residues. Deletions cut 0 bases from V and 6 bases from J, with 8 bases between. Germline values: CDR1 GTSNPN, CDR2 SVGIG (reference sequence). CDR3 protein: CAWSVGGAEAFF. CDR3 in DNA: TGTGCCTGGAGTGTGGGGGGGGCTGAAGCTTTCTTT.

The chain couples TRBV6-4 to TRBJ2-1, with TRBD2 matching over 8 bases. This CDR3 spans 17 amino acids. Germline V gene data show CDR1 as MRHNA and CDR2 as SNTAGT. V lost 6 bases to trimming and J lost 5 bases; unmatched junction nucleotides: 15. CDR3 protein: CASRRAPGLGLDNEQFF. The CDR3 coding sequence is TGTGCCAGCAGAAGAGCGCCGGGACTAGGCTTGGACAATGAGCAGTTCTTC.

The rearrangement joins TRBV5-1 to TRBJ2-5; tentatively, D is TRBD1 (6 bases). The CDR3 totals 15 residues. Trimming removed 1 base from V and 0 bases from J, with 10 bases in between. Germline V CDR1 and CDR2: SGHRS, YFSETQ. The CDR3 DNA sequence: TGCGCCAGCAGCTTGCTAGGACAGTACCAAGAGACCCAGTACTTC. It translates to CASSLLGQYQETQYF.

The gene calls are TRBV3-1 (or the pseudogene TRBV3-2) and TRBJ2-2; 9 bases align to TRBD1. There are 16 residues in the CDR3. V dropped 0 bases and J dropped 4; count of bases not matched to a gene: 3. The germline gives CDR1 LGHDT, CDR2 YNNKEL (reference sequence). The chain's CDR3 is CASSQDWGQGTGELFF. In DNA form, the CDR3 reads TGTGCCAGCAGCCAAGATTGGGGACAGGGCACCGGGGAGCTGTTTTTT.

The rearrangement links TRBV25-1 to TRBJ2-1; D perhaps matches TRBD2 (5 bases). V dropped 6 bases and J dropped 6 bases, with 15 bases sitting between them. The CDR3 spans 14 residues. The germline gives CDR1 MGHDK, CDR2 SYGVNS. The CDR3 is CASRRASSVNEQFF. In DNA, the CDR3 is TGTGCCAGCAGGAGGGCCAGCAGTGTCAATGAGCAGTTCTTC.

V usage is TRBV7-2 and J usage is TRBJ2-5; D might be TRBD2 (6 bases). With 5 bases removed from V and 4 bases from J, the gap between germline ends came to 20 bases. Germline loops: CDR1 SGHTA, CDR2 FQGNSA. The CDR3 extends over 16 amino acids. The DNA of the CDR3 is TGTGCCAGCAGCGCCCTAGTGGCGGGGACGGCAGAGACCCAGTACTTC. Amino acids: CASSALVAGTAETQYF.

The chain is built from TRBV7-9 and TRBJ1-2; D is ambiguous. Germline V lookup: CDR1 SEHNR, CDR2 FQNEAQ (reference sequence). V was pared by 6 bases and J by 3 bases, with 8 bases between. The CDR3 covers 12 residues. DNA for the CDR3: TGTGCCAGCAGTAACAGCTACTATGGCTACACCTTC. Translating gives CASSNSYYGYTF.

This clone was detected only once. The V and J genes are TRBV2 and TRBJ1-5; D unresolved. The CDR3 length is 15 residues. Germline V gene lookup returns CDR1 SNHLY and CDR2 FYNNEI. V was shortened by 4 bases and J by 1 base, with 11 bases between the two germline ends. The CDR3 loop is CASSGPGGSNQPQHF. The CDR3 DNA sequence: TGTGCCAGCAGTGGGCCGGGAGGGAGCAATCAGCCCCAGCATTTT.

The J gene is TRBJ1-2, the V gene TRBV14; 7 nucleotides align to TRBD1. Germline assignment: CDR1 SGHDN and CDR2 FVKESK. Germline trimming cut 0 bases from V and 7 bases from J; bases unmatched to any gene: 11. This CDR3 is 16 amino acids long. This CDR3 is CASSQDPGGSLAGYTF. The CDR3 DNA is TGTGCCAGCAGCCAAGATCCAGGGGGATCCTTAGCTGGCTACACCTTC.

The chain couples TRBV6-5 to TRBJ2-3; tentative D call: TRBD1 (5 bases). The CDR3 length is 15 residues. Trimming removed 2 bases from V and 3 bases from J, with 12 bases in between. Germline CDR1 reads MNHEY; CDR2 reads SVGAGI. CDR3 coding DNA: TGTGCCAGCAGTTACGGGGCAGGCCCTACAGATACGCAGTATTTT. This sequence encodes CASSYGAGPTDTQYF.

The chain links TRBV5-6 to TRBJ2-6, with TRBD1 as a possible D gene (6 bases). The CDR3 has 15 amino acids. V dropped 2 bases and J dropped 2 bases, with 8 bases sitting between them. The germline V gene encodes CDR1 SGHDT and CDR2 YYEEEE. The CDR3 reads CASSFGGPGANVLTF. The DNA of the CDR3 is TGTGCCAGCAGCTTTGGGGGCCCTGGGGCCAACGTCCTGACTTTC.

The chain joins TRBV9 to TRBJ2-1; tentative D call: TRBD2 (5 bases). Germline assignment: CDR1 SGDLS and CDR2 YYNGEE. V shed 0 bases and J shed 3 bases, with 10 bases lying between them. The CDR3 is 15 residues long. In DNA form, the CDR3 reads TGTGCCAGCAGCGTAGCCCCGACTAACTACAATGAGCAGTTCTTC. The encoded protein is CASSVAPTNYNEQFF.

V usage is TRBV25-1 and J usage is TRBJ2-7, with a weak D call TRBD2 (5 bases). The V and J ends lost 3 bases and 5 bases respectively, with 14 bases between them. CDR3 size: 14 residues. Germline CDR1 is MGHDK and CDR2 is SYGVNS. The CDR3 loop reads CASSENVRAHEQYF. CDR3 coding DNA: TGTGCCAGCAGTGAGAACGTGAGGGCCCACGAGCAGTACTTC.

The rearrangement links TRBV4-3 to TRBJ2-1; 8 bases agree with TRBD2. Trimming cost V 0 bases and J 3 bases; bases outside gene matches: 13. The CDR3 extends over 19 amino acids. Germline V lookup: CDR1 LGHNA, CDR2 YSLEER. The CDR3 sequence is CASSQDREGGLALYNEQFF. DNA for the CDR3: TGCGCCAGCAGCCAAGATCGGGAGGGGGGGCTAGCGCTCTACAATGAGCAGTTCTTC.

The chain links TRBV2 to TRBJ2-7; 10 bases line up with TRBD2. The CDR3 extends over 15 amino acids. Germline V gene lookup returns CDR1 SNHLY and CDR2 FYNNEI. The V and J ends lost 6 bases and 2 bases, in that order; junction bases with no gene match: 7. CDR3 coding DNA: TGTGCCAGCAGGCCCACTAGCGGGGCAGCCTACGAGCAGTACTTC. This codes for CASRPTSGAAYEQYF.

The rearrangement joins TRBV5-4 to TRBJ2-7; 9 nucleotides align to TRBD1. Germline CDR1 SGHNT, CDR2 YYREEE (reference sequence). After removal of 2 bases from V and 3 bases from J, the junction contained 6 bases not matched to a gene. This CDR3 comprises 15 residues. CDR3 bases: TGTGCCAGCAGCTTTTATCGGGACAGGGTCTACGAGCAGTACTTC. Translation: CASSFYRDRVYEQYF.

This chain's CDR3 is CASSAGTRVYEQYF. DNA for the CDR3: TGTGCCAGCAGCGCCGGGACTAGGGTCTACGAGCAGTACTTC. The V and J genes are TRBV9 and TRBJ2-7; 8 bases are a match to TRBD2. With V trimmed by 3 bases and J by 3 bases, 5 bases remained unmatched. Germline values: CDR1 SGDLS, CDR2 YYNGEE. This CDR3 has 14 amino acids.

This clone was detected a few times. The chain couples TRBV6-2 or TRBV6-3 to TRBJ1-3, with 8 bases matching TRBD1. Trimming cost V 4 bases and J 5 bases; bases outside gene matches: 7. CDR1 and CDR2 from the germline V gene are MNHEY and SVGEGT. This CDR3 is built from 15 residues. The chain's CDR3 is CASSCPTGARNTIYF. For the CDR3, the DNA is TGTGCCAGCAGTTGCCCGACAGGGGCAAGAAACACCATATATTTT.